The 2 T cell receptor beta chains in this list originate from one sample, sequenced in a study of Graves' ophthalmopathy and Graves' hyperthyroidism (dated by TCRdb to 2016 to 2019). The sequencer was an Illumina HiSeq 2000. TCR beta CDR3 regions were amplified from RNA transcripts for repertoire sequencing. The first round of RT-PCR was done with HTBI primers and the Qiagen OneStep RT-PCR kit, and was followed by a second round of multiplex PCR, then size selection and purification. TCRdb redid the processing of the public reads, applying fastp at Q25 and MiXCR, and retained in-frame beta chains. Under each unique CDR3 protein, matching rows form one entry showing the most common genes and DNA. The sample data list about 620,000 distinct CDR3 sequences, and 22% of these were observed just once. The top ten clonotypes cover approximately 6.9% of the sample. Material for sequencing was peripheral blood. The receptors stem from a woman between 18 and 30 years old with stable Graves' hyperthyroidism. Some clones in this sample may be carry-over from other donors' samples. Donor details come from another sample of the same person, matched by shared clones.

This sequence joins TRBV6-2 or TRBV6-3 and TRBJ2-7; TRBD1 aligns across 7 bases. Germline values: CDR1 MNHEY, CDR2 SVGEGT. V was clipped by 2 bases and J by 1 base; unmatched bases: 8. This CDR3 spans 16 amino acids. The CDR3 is CASSYTGTAVSYEQYF. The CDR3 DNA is TGTGCCAGCAGTTACACCGGGACAGCGGTTTCCTACGAGCAGTACTTC.

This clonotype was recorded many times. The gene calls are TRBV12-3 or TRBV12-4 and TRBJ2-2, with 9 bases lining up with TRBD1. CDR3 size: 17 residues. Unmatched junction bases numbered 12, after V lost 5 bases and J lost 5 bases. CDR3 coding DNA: TGTGCCAGCAGTCCCAAGAGAGGACAGGGGAGAACCGGGGAGCTGTTTTTT. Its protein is CASSPKRGQGRTGELFF.